This TCR beta chain was sequenced for a study of PD-1 blockade in classical Hodgkin lymphoma. Notes on the study in general: The authors excluded patients who started nivolumab under 1 year after ASCT. Lower baseline TCR diversity marked trial partial responders and progressors.

Relapse was seen in all patients after autologous stem cell transplantation, and brentuximab vedotin exposure was variable. The CD8+ T cells came from thawed PBMCs through magnetic negative selection. Complete response, partial response or progressive disease was recorded as best response. For this clone: Its antigen is currently unknown.

Sequencing was performed with immunoSEQ multiplex PCR; in TCRdb, only in-frame clones are kept and a portion is missing. The profile covers 25,000 to 30,000 clones, with approximately 86% appearing a single time and roughly 6.3% taken by the ten largest. Germline CDR1 is SGHDT and CDR2 is YYEEEE. The CDR3 totals 14 residues. V lost 5 bases and J 6 bases, leaving 12 bases between the germline ends. The chain carries TRBV5-6 and TRBJ1-6; a possible D gene is TRBD1 (5 bases). The sequencing used CD8+ T cells from blood, collected at baseline. This clonotype was sampled from a human donor with classical Hodgkin lymphoma. The CDR3 spells CASSWQGLNSPLHF. The CDR3 region has the DNA TGTGCCAGCAGTTGGCAGGGTCTTAATTCACCCCTCCACTTT.